The sequence of this TCR beta chain was determined in a study of T cells in Graves' hyperthyroidism and ophthalmopathy. Findings and limits, study-wide: Most expanded thyroid clonotypes above 0.001 also appeared in blood.

RNA transcripts were the template for amplifying TCR beta CDR3 regions. HTBI primers were used for first-round RT-PCR of the TCR CDR3. MiXCR, applied by TCRdb to the multiplex PCR reads, yields one record per CDR3 protein. The sample lists hundreds of thousands of distinct CDR3 sequences; roughly 14% were seen once. Patients were excluded for uncontrolled infection, other autoimmune disease, pregnancy or lactation. A word on this clonotype: No antigen is known for it. A much larger clonotype is one base distant, so this may be a read error.

Sequencing input: blood. The TCR originated in a man younger than 30 with Graves' ophthalmopathy.

CDR3 nucleotides: TGTGCCAGCAGTTTGTTTGAAACAGGTACGCAGTATTTT. Amino acid sequence: CASSLFETGTQYF. The chain joins TRBV12-3 or TRBV12-4 to TRBJ2-3; D might be TRBD1 (5 bases). This CDR3 contains 13 residues.